The following is a T cell receptor beta chain sequence with its context. These data come from a study of blood T cell repertoires in COVID-19. Study as a whole: Both acute and convalescent COVID-19 samples were obtained from the United States, Italy and Spain. The analysed material was cDNA or gDNA that came from T cells, B-cell-depleted T cells, or PBMCs.

J gave up 0 bases and V 1 base, and 3 bases lay outside the gene matches. This CDR3 has 18 residues. Germline CDR1 reads LGHDT; CDR2 reads YNNKEL (reference sequence). The assay was immunoSEQ multiplex PCR, and TCRdb's table has in-frame clones only and misses some. Of hundreds of thousands of clones in the sample, roughly 90% were seen once. Clinical history reported by participants formed the basis on which cohorts were assigned. In the 2 weeks before study entry, exposed participants met a COVID-19 case, which was PCR-confirmed or clinician-diagnosed. Sequencing input: PBMCs or T cells enriched from blood (not recorded which). The TCR sequence derives from a young man who had been exposed to COVID-19. The V gene is TRBV3-1 (or the pseudogene TRBV3-2), the J gene TRBJ2-2, with 12 bases matching TRBD2. The CDR3 coding sequence is TGTGCCAGCAGCCAAGCCCCTAGCGGGGGGGCGAACACCGGGGAGCTGTTTTTT. Translated: CASSQAPSGGANTGELFF.